This TCR beta chain was obtained from a study of control samples from healthy donors and cancer patients (dated by TCRdb to the early 2020s). Library preparation used the immunoSEQ multiplex PCR assay. The table was pulled from immuneACCESS by TCRdb, which kept in-frame rearrangements only. Such tables lose some clones; where checked, under half of the loss comes from unresolved V genes, and the rest has no known cause. The sample table lists 80,000 or so clones, roughly 89% of them with a count of one. The top ten hold less than 7% of the sample. This clone was seen just once. There is no known antigen for this receptor. No base quality information exists; no much larger clone differs at one position. The sequence was obtained from a man aged 45-65 years in good health. The sample taken for sequencing was blood.

The CDR3 reads as follows: CASSFRGGSSMNTEAFF. The bases read TGCGCCAGCAGCTTCAGGGGGGGGTCATCTATGAACACTGAAGCTTTCTTT. The chain joins TRBV5-1 to TRBJ1-1, with 7 bases matching TRBD1. Ends trimmed: V by 2 bases, J by 0 bases; bases unmatched to a gene: 10. From the cysteine through the phenylalanine, the CDR3 covers 17 amino acids. Kept here is only the CDR3 DNA, which spans 51 bases and is read in frame from base 1. The germline V gene supplies CDR1 SGHRS and CDR2 YFSETQ.